Sequencing of this TCR beta chain was carried out in a study of Graves' ophthalmopathy and Graves' hyperthyroidism. Study-level points and caveats: Predictions made by the model for ophthalmopathy progression reached 55% to 71% sensitivity and about 72% specificity. Discriminating ophthalmopathy from stable hyperthyroidism, a 13-signature model attained a sensitivity of 85% to 90% and a specificity of about 81%.

The germline V gene has CDR1 KGHDR and CDR2 SFDVKD. Trimming pared 2 bases from V and 0 bases from J, leaving 7 bases between. The CDR3 has 15 residues. This clonotype was detected only a few times. Its target is unknown. Investigators amplified TCR beta CDR3 regions from RNA transcripts. Second-round multiplex PCR came after first-round RT-PCR with HTBI primers. TCRdb redid the calling of the multiplex PCR reads with MiXCR, one entry per CDR3 protein. Here the sample spans roughly 500,000 distinct CDR3 sequences, under 15% being singletons. Each diagnosis was determined on the basis of clinical symptoms, serum thyroxine, TRAb, thyroid ultrasound and orbital computed tomography.

This sequence originates from a woman aged 25-40 years with Graves' ophthalmopathy. The rearrangement links TRBV24-1 to TRBJ1-5; D unresolved. Sequenced sample: blood. As DNA, the CDR3 is TGTGCCACCAGTGATTCCCCCCTTAGCAATCAGCCCCAGCATTTT. This gives the protein CATSDSPLSNQPQHF.